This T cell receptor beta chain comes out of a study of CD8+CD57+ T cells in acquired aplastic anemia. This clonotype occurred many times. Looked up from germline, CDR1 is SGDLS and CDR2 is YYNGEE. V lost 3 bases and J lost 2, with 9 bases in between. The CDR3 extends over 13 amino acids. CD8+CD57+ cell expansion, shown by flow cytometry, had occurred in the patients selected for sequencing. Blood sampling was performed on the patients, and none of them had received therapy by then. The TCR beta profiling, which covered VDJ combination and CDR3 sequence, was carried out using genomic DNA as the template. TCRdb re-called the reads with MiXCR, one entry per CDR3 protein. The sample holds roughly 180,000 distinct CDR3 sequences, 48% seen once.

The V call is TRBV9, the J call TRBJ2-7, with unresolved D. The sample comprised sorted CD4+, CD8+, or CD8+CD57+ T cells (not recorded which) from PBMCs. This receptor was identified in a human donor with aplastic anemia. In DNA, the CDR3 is TGTGCCAGCAGCGGACATCTACCCTACGAGCAGTACTTC. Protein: CASSGHLPYEQYF.